One sample yielded the 10 T cell receptor beta chains listed below, sequenced in a study of human T cells and chemical hapten exposure. TCRdb called the RACE reads again in MiXCR, with one record for every CDR3 protein. Of some 110,000 distinct CDR3 sequences listed, less than 45% are singletons. The time point was: patch test 3, about 24 weeks after DPC sensitization. Stated treatment: therapeutic diphenylcyclopropenone sensitization with weekly scalp DPC. The material was whole blood, obtained in connection with sensitization to the hapten diphenylcyclopropenone (DPC). These receptors were collected from a man in his forties with alopecia areata. Some clones in this sample may be carry-over from other donors' samples.

This clonotype was seen more than once but under ten times. The chain couples TRBV5-5 to TRBJ2-4; no clear D. V gave up 6 bases and J gave up 8 bases, with 18 bases separating them. The CDR3 is made up of 14 amino acids. CDR1 and CDR2 (germline): SGHKS, YYEKEE (reference sequence). CDR3 amino acids: CASNSFGEMDIQYF. The CDR3 nucleotides read TGTGCCAGCAATTCTTTCGGAGAGATGGACATTCAGTACTTC.

This sequence joins TRBV5-1 and TRBJ1-1; 10 nucleotides agree with TRBD1. The ends lost 6 bases at V and 3 bases at J; junction bases unmatched: 8. Per germline, CDR1 SGHRS and CDR2 YFSETQ. This CDR3 is 15 amino acids long. In DNA form, the CDR3 reads TGCGCCAGCACTTCAACCGGGACAGGGGACACTGAAGCTTTCTTT. This translates into CASTSTGTGDTEAFF.

The rearrangement joins TRBV9 to TRBJ2-1; 9 nucleotides agree with TRBD1. CDR3 size: 15 residues. After removal of 4 bases from V and 9 bases from J, the junction contained 11 bases not matched to a gene. Germline CDR1 reads SGDLS; CDR2 reads YYNGEE. DNA of the CDR3: TGTGCCAGCAGCAAAGGGGGGACAGGGTGGGTTGAGCAGTTCTTC. It is translated as CASSKGGTGWVEQFF.

V gene TRBV6-2 or TRBV6-3 combines with J gene TRBJ2-7, with 7 bases identical to TRBD1. The V segment lost 6 bases and the J segment 5 bases; nucleotides outside the gene matches: 10. CDR3 length equals 14 residues. CDR1 is MNHEY, CDR2 SVGEGT, per germline. In DNA, the CDR3 is TGTGCCAGCAGATCGGTTGGACAGGTCAACGAGCAGTACGTC. It codes for CASRSVGQVNEQYV.

This clonotype showed up just a few times. The chain has TRBV5-1 and TRBJ2-7; 14 bases are a match to TRBD2. In germline, CDR1 is SGHRS, CDR2 YFSETQ. This CDR3 contains 15 residues. With V trimmed by 3 bases and J by 6 bases, 5 bases remained unmatched. As DNA, the CDR3 is TGCGCCAGCAGCTCGGGACTAGCGGGAGCTCGCGAGCAGTACGTC. Translating gives CASSSGLAGAREQYV.

The rearrangement uses TRBV4-3 and TRBJ2-3; 12 bases agree with TRBD1. The CDR3 contains 15 residues. Germline CDR1 is LGHNA and CDR2 is YSLEER. With 3 bases clipped from V and 6 bases from J, the junction kept 4 bases outside the gene matches. The CDR3 DNA is TGCGCCAGCAGCCATGGGACAGGGGGCAGTGATACGCAGTATTTT. Protein: CASSHGTGGSDTQYF.

Only a few counts were recorded for this clonotype. CDR3 sequence: CASSRDPIPGVTEAFF. The CDR3 bases are TGCGCCAGCAGTCGCGACCCTATTCCTGGAGTCACTGAAGCTTTCTTT. This chain joins TRBV4-3 and TRBJ1-1; D call uncertain. CDR3 length: 16 amino acids. CDR1 is LGHNA and CDR2 is YSLEER in the germline V gene. V lost 6 bases and J 4 bases, leaving 21 bases between the germline ends.

This CDR3 reads CASSPRDGGNTQYF. The CDR3 DNA is TGTGCCAGCAGTCCCCGGGACGGCGGAAATACGCAGTATTTT. V and J are TRBV9 and TRBJ2-3; either TRBD1 or TRBD2 may fit D (5 bases each). Trimming shortened V by 5 bases and J by 7 bases, and 17 bases separated the two germline ends. Germline CDR1 is SGDLS and CDR2 is YYNGEE. CDR3 size: 14 residues.

This clonotype was counted only a few times. V and J are TRBV10-3 and TRBJ2-3, with TRBD2 as a possible D gene (5 bases). The germline V gene encodes CDR1 ENHRY and CDR2 SYGVKD. CDR3 size: 13 residues. Deletions cut 5 bases from V and 4 bases from J, with 10 bases between. In DNA, the CDR3 is TGTGCCATCAGTAATGAGAGGGCAGATACGCAGTATTTT. It codes for CAISNERADTQYF.

This clonotype came up a few times. This chain connects TRBV5-5 to TRBJ1-5, with 8 positions matching TRBD1. The CDR3 length is 15 residues. V shed 4 bases, J shed 7 bases, and the junction held 10 bases outside the gene matches. In germline, CDR1 is SGHKS, CDR2 YYEKEE (reference sequence). Here the CDR3 DNA reads TGTGCCAGCAGCCCAGACAGGGGAGACGGACAGCCCCAGCATTTT. Encoded protein: CASSPDRGDGQPQHF.